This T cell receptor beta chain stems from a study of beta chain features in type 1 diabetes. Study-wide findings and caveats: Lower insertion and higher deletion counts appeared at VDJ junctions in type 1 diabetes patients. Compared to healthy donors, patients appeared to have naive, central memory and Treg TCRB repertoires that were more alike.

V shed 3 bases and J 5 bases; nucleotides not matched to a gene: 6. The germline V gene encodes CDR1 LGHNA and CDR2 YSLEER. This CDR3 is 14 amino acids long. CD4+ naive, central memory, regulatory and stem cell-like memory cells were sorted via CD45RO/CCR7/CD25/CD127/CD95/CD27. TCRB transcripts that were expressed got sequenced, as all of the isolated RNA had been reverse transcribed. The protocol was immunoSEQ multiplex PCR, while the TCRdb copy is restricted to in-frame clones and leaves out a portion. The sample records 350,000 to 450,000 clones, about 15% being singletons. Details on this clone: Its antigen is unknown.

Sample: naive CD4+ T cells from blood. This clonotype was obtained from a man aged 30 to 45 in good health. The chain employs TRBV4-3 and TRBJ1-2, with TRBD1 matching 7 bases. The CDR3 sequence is CASSHSDRKYGYTF. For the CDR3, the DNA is TGCGCCAGCAGCCACTCGGACAGGAAATATGGCTACACCTTC.